The T cell receptor beta chain under discussion was sequenced for a study of prognosis after radiotherapy for stage I lung cancer. Background on the study: Tumors proved to be squamous cell carcinoma in roughly 7 patients and represented adenocarcinoma in approximately twelve. General study points: In the expanded TCR clones, tumor specificity was not determined. Following stereotactic body radiation therapy, unique TCR clone counts fell, with a median of 10,088 versus 6,861.

CDR3 of TCR beta was amplified from genomic DNA via a two-round multiplex PCR. The first round of PCR was done with primers that matched each TRBV and TRBJ gene. TCRdb ran MiXCR on the multiplex PCR reads and lists one entry per CDR3 protein. The repertoire holds fewer than 40,000 distinct CDR3 sequences, with around a third as singletons. This clonotype showed up many times. The antigen is unknown. Trimming cost V 2 bases and J 2 bases; bases outside gene matches: 6. The germline V gene encodes CDR1 SNHLY and CDR2 FYNNEI. This CDR3 contains 16 residues. Patients were all node-negative on CT and PET/CT, lacking prior chemotherapy, radiotherapy or other malignancies.

The sample in question was PBMCs, obtained before or after stereotactic body radiation therapy (not recorded which). The chain is built from TRBV2 and TRBJ2-3; 8 bases map to TRBD2. This TCR derives from a donor older than 45 with non-small cell lung cancer. In DNA form, the CDR3 reads TGTGCCAGCAGTGAATGGACTAGCAGGGTCACAGATACGCAGTATTTT. Protein sequence: CASSEWTSRVTDTQYF.